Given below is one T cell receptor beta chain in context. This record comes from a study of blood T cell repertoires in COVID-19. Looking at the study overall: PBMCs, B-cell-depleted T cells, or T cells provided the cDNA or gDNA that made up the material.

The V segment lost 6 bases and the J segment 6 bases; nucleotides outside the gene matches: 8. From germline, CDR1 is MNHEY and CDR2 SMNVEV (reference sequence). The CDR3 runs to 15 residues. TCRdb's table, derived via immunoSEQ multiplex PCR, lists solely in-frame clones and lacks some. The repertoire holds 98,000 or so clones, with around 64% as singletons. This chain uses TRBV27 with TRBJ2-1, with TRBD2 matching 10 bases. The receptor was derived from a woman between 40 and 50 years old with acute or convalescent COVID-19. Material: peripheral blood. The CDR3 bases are TGTGCCAGCAGCTTTAGCGGGGGGCCGGGCAATGAGCAGTTCTTC. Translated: CASSFSGGPGNEQFF.